The 16 T cell receptor beta chains below all came from one sample that was sequenced in a study of CD39 and CD103 CD8 tumor-infiltrating T cells. TCRdb keeps only in-frame clones here, not all; method: immunoSEQ multiplex PCR. The table includes roughly 15,000 clones, 80% to 95% detected once. Sequenced sample: CD8+ T cells sorted from blood. Subset: total memory CD8 T cells (CD45RA-CCR7+/-) from blood or uninvolved lymph node. Receptor source: a human donor with head and neck squamous cell carcinoma.

The chain uses TRBV4-1 and TRBJ2-5; 11 nucleotides line up with TRBD2. The CDR3 is made up of 17 amino acids. After removal of 0 bases from V and 6 bases from J, the junction contained 9 bases not matched to a gene. The germline V gene has CDR1 MGHRA and CDR2 YSYEKL. CDR3 residues: CASSQDPWLAGGKTQYF. The DNA for the CDR3 is TGCGCCAGCAGCCAAGATCCTTGGCTAGCGGGGGGTAAGACCCAGTACTTC.

The chain has TRBV4-2 and TRBJ2-3, with 10 nucleotides matching TRBD2. V lost 1 base, J lost 3 bases, and 4 bases stayed unmatched. CDR3 length: 16 amino acids. Germline V gene sequence: CDR1 LGHNA, CDR2 YNFKEQ. The CDR3 DNA reads as TGTGCCAGCAGCCAAGGGAGCGGGGGGGTGACAGATACGCAGTATTTT. It yields the protein CASSQGSGGVTDTQYF.

The chain links TRBV15 to TRBJ1-2; D might be TRBD1 (6 bases). The CDR3 loop spans 13 amino acids. Germline-derived CDR1 and CDR2 are LNHNV and YYDKDF (reference sequence). Trimming took off 5 bases at V and 2 bases at J, with 9 bases between the two ends. The CDR3 here is CATSDGQNYGYTF. The CDR3 region has the DNA TGTGCCACCAGCGACGGACAGAACTATGGCTACACCTTC. Together with reference TRBV15 and TRBJ1-2, the CDR3 gives the full variable domain: DAMVIQNPRYQVTQFGKPVTLSCSQTLNHNVMYWYQQKSSQAPKLLFHYYDKDFNNEADTPDNFQSRRPNTSFCFLDIRSPGLGDTAMYLCATSDGQNYGYTFGSGTRLTVV.

The V and J genes are TRBV19 and TRBJ1-4; D uncertain. Germline values: CDR1 LNHDA, CDR2 SQIVND (reference sequence). The V and J ends lost 4 bases and 0 bases respectively, with 9 bases between them. The CDR3 is 15 amino acids. Here the CDR3 DNA reads TGTGCCAGTAGTACAGGCATTGCAACTAATGAAAAACTGTTTTTT. Its protein is CASSTGIATNEKLFF.

V and J are TRBV5-1 and TRBJ2-6, with D unclear. The CDR3 has 14 amino acids. V was pared by 0 bases and J by 1 base, with 2 bases between. The germline V gene has CDR1 SGHRS and CDR2 YFSETQ. The CDR3 DNA reads as TGCGCCAGCAGCTTGGAATCTGGGGCCAACGTCCTGACTTTC. Translating gives CASSLESGANVLTF. Filled out from reference TRBV5-1 and TRBJ2-6, the complete variable domain reads KAGVTQTPRYLIKTRGQQVTLSCSPISGHRSVSWYQQTPGQGLQFLFEYFSETQRNKGNFPGRFSGRQFSNSRSEMNVSTLELGDSALYLCASSLESGANVLTFGAGSRLTVL.

This chain links TRBV10-3 with TRBJ1-6; D remains ambiguous. Germline V gene sequence: CDR1 ENHRY, CDR2 SYGVKD. V lost 6 bases and J 6 bases, leaving 12 bases between the germline ends. The CDR3 runs 14 residues. This CDR3 is CAISPDPGNSPLHF. CDR3 coding DNA: TGTGCCATCAGCCCTGACCCGGGTAATTCACCCCTCCACTTT.

V is TRBV29-1 and J is TRBJ2-5; D uncertain. The CDR3 runs 12 residues. Trimming removed 5 bases at V and 2 bases at J, with 9 bases between. Germline V CDR1 and CDR2: SQVTM, ANQGSEA. CDR3 in DNA: TGCAGCGTTTGCCAGGATCAAGAGACCCAGTACTTC. Translation: CSVCQDQETQYF.

V gene TRBV5-1 combines with J gene TRBJ2-1; 10 positions agree with TRBD2. With V trimmed by 3 bases and J by 6 bases, 6 bases remained unmatched. This CDR3 is built from 15 residues. The germline CDR1 and CDR2 sequences are SGHRS and YFSETQ. CDR3 residues: CASSWSGGDGNEQFF. CDR3 DNA sequence: TGCGCCAGCAGCTGGAGCGGGGGGGACGGCAATGAGCAGTTCTTC.

This clone occurred a few times. The chain recombines TRBV2 with TRBJ1-5; D perhaps matches TRBD1 (6 bases). Trimming removed 1 base from V and 4 bases from J, with 17 bases in between. The germline V gene has CDR1 SNHLY and CDR2 FYNNEI. This CDR3 comprises 17 residues. CDR3 sequence (DNA): TGTGCCAGCAGTGAAGGCGCGGGGGCCGCTGTAAATCAGCCCCAGCATTTT. As protein: CASSEGAGAAVNQPQHF.

This chain joins TRBV7-6 and TRBJ2-7; D is uncertain. The V gene lost 5 bases and the J gene lost 0 bases, with 11 bases spanning the gap. Germline CDR1 is SGHVS and CDR2 is FNYEAQ. The CDR3 has 14 amino acids. The chain's CDR3 is CASSGALNSYEQYF. CDR3 DNA sequence: TGTGCCAGCAGCGGCGCGTTAAACTCCTACGAGCAGTACTTC.

The rearrangement joins TRBV9 to TRBJ2-2; 7 bases are shared with TRBD2. The V and J ends lost 1 base and 0 bases, in that order; junction bases with no gene match: 6. Germline-derived CDR1 and CDR2 are SGDLS and YYNGEE. CDR3 size: 17 residues. In DNA form, the CDR3 reads TGTGCCAGCAGCGTAACCCCGAGCGGGACGAACACCGGGGAGCTGTTTTTT. Its translation: CASSVTPSGTNTGELFF.

V usage is TRBV5-1 and J usage is TRBJ2-3; D possibly uses TRBD1 or TRBD2 (5 bases each). With 5 bases removed from V and 5 bases from J, the gap between germline ends came to 21 bases. Germline V lookup: CDR1 SGHRS, CDR2 YFSETQ. The CDR3 loop spans 16 amino acids. The CDR3, as DNA: TGCGCCAGCAGAACAAGGCCCGGGACGGTCTTAGATACGCAGTATTTT. Protein: CASRTRPGTVLDTQYF. The complete variable domain, with remaining parts taken from reference TRBV5-1 and TRBJ2-3, reads KAGVTQTPRYLIKTRGQQVTLSCSPISGHRSVSWYQQTPGQGLQFLFEYFSETQRNKGNFPGRFSGRQFSNSRSEMNVSTLELGDSALYLCASRTRPGTVLDTQYFGPGTRLTVL.

In regard to this clone: The sample holds other DNA sequences that translate to the same CDR3. This chain uses TRBV4-1 with TRBJ2-7, with 8 bases matching TRBD1. Germline values: CDR1 MGHRA, CDR2 YSYEKL. The CDR3 consists of 15 residues. Trimming removed 1 base from V and 4 bases from J; junction bases left unmatched: 6. The CDR3 DNA reads as TGCGCCAGCAGCCAAGCCTGGGACAGGCGTTACGAGCAGTACTTC. The encoded protein is CASSQAWDRRYEQYF.

The V call is TRBV27, the J call TRBJ1-1; D not certain. The CDR3 has 13 residues. V shed 3 bases and J shed 3 bases, with 8 bases lying between them. Germline loops: CDR1 MNHEY, CDR2 SMNVEV (reference sequence). The chain's CDR3 is CASSFMGYTEAFF. CDR3 sequence (DNA): TGTGCCAGCAGTTTTATGGGATACACTGAAGCTTTCTTT.

The chain recombines TRBV11-2 with TRBJ2-1, with D unresolved. Germline V gene data show CDR1 as SGHAT and CDR2 as FQNNGV. Trimming shortened V by 4 bases and J by 8 bases, and 6 bases separated the two germline ends. This CDR3 spans 11 amino acids. The CDR3 is CASSWVHEQFF. The CDR3 coding sequence is TGTGCCAGCAGCTGGGTTCATGAGCAGTTCTTC.

The chain links TRBV27 to TRBJ2-3; 9 bases fit TRBD2. Germline CDR1 MNHEY, CDR2 SMNVEV (reference sequence). The CDR3 extends over 16 amino acids. Trimming cost V 2 bases and J 5 bases; bases outside gene matches: 8. Here the CDR3 DNA reads TGTGCCAGCAGTTTAAGAGCGGGGGGTTCTGAAGATACGCAGTATTTT. This gives the protein CASSLRAGGSEDTQYF.